The rows below give T cell receptor beta chains drawn from one sample of a study of cytotoxic CD8 clonotypes in ibrutinib-treated CLL. Profiling relied on immunoSEQ multiplex PCR, and the TCRdb table lists in-frame clones only, not all of them. The sample holds 33,000 or so clones, 49% seen once. The sample here was PBMCs, taken before ibrutinib treatment. The receptors shown here come from a human donor with chronic lymphocytic leukemia. The CDR3 runs from the conserved cysteine through the conserved F or W. The order of the fields is clone size, V gene, J gene, D gene, CDR3 protein, CDR3 DNA. A D gene is named only where the DNA matches it firmly. Only part of the rows carry a size: once, few, many, or a class if the clone is expanded.

clone_size: .
v_call: TRBV7-9
j_call: TRBJ1-6
d_call: .
cdr3_aa: CASRGTPKNSPLHF
cdr3_nt: TGTGCCAGCAGAGGGACACCAAAAAATTCACCCCTCCACTTT

clone_size: .
v_call: TRBV4-1
j_call: TRBJ1-6
d_call: TRBD1
cdr3_aa: CASSQATSGTGPPPLHF
cdr3_nt: TGCGCCAGCAGCCAAGCGACTTCCGGGACAGGCCCTCCACCCCTCCACTTT

clone_size: .
v_call: TRBV11-3
j_call: TRBJ2-6
d_call: .
cdr3_aa: CASSQDSSGANVLTF
cdr3_nt: TGTGCCAGCAGCCAAGATAGCTCTGGGGCCAACGTCCTGACTTTC

clone_size: .
v_call: TRBV7-2
j_call: TRBJ2-5
d_call: TRBD2
cdr3_aa: CASSSSGTSIGTQYF
cdr3_nt: TGTGCCAGCAGCTCTTCCGGGACTAGCATAGGGACCCAGTACTTC

clone_size: .
v_call: TRBV7-2
j_call: TRBJ2-2
d_call: TRBD2
cdr3_aa: CASSPTWTSELFF
cdr3_nt: TGTGCCAGCAGCCCGACTTGGACTAGCGAGCTGTTTTTT

clone_size: .
v_call: TRBV30
j_call: TRBJ1-6
d_call: .
cdr3_aa: CAWTPGSYNSPLHF
cdr3_nt: TGTGCCTGGACTCCTGGTTCCTATAATTCACCCCTCCACTTT

clone_size: few
v_call: TRBV30
j_call: TRBJ2-1
d_call: TRBD2
cdr3_aa: CAWRGLAGVVYEQFF
cdr3_nt: TGTGCCTGGAGGGGACTAGCGGGGGTTGTATATGAGCAGTTCTTC

clone_size: .
v_call: TRBV7-5
j_call: TRBJ1-3
d_call: .
cdr3_aa: CARSYQELAGNTIYF
cdr3_nt: TGTGCCAGAAGCTATCAGGAGCTGGCTGGAAACACCATATATTTT

clone_size: few
v_call: TRBV7-8
j_call: TRBJ2-3
d_call: .
cdr3_aa: CASSPGTLSTDTQYF
cdr3_nt: TGTGCCAGCAGCCCCGGGACCCTTAGCACAGATACGCAGTATTTT

clone_size: once
v_call: TRBV11-1
j_call: TRBJ1-2
d_call: .
cdr3_aa: CASSHRPDSYGYTF
cdr3_nt: TGTGCCAGCAGCCACAGACCAGACAGCTATGGCTACACCTTC

clone_size: .
v_call: TRBV18
j_call: TRBJ2-7
d_call: .
cdr3_aa: CASSPTDTYEQYF
cdr3_nt: TGTGCCAGCTCACCAACAGACACCTACGAGCAGTACTTC

clone_size: few
v_call: TRBV19
j_call: TRBJ1-1
d_call: .
cdr3_aa: CASSTAALNTEAFF
cdr3_nt: TGTGCCAGTAGTACGGCAGCACTGAACACTGAAGCTTTCTTT

clone_size: once
v_call: TRBV2
j_call: TRBJ2-6
d_call: TRBD1
cdr3_aa: CASSGDSPVLVGANVLTF
cdr3_nt: TGTGCCAGCAGTGGGGACAGTCCTGTTCTAGTTGGGGCCAACGTCCTGACTTTC

clone_size: .
v_call: TRBV7-2
j_call: TRBJ1-5
d_call: .
cdr3_aa: CASSFFEAQPQHF
cdr3_nt: TGTGCCAGCAGCTTTTTCGAGGCTCAGCCCCAGCATTTT

clone_size: .
v_call: TRBV6-4
j_call: TRBJ2-1
d_call: TRBD2
cdr3_aa: CASSDSGGNYNEQFF
cdr3_nt: TGTGCCAGCAGTGACTCGGGGGGGAATTACAATGAGCAGTTCTTC

clone_size: .
v_call: TRBV4-1
j_call: TRBJ1-1
d_call: .
cdr3_aa: CASSQDNRGHTEAFF
cdr3_nt: TGCGCCAGCAGCCAAGACAATCGGGGGCACACTGAAGCTTTCTTT

clone_size: .
v_call: TRBV27
j_call: TRBJ2-7
d_call: .
cdr3_aa: CASSPGWGQVYEQYF
cdr3_nt: TGTGCCAGCAGCCCTGGGTGGGGGCAGGTATACGAGCAGTACTTC

clone_size: .
v_call: TRBV5-1
j_call: TRBJ2-5
d_call: .
cdr3_aa: CASSFQETQYF
cdr3_nt: TGCGCCAGCAGCTTTCAAGAGACCCAGTACTTC

clone_size: .
v_call: TRBV4-2
j_call: TRBJ1-5
d_call: TRBD1
cdr3_aa: CASSPNRGSNQPQHF
cdr3_nt: TGTGCCAGCAGCCCGAACAGGGGGAGCAATCAGCCCCAGCATTTT

clone_size: .
v_call: TRBV7-9
j_call: TRBJ1-5
d_call: .
cdr3_aa: CASSLSEDQPQHF
cdr3_nt: TGTGCCAGCAGCTTATCAGAGGATCAGCCCCAGCATTTT

clone_size: .
v_call: TRBV18
j_call: TRBJ2-3
d_call: .
cdr3_aa: CASSPGHTDTQYF
cdr3_nt: TGTGCCAGCTCCCCAGGGCACACAGATACGCAGTATTTT

clone_size: .
v_call: TRBV7-9
j_call: TRBJ2-7
d_call: TRBD1
cdr3_aa: CASSPYGQVQDEQYF
cdr3_nt: TGTGCCAGCAGCCCCTACGGACAGGTACAGGACGAGCAGTACTTC

clone_size: few
v_call: TRBV11-3
j_call: TRBJ1-5
d_call: TRBD1
cdr3_aa: CASSYPTGSLGFQPQHF
cdr3_nt: TGTGCCAGCAGCTACCCGACAGGGAGCCTTGGATTTCAGCCCCAGCATTTT

clone_size: .
v_call: TRBV27
j_call: TRBJ1-6
d_call: .
cdr3_aa: CASGGVSSYNSPLHF
cdr3_nt: TGTGCCAGTGGGGGGGTGAGCTCCTATAATTCACCCCTCCACTTT

clone_size: once
v_call: TRBV4-1
j_call: TRBJ2-7
d_call: .
cdr3_aa: CASSQVADYEQYF
cdr3_nt: TGCGCCAGCAGCCAAGTGGCAGATTACGAGCAGTACTTC

clone_size: .
v_call: TRBV4-1
j_call: TRBJ1-2
d_call: TRBD1
cdr3_aa: CASSQDRSGDREGIHLYGYTF
cdr3_nt: TGCGCCAGCAGCCAAGATCGCAGTGGGGACAGGGAAGGAATTCACCTGTATGGCTACACCTTC

clone_size: .
v_call: TRBV6-5
j_call: TRBJ2-1
d_call: .
cdr3_aa: CASSKDFEQFF
cdr3_nt: TGTGCCAGCAGCAAGGACTTCGAGCAGTTCTTC

clone_size: .
v_call: TRBV27
j_call: TRBJ1-1
d_call: TRBD1
cdr3_aa: CASSSRGGSGGTEAFF
cdr3_nt: TGTGCCAGCAGTTCGAGAGGGGGCTCAGGGGGCACTGAAGCTTTCTTT

clone_size: .
v_call: TRBV6-4
j_call: TRBJ2-2
d_call: .
cdr3_aa: CASSPQNTGELFF
cdr3_nt: TGTGCCAGCAGTCCCCAGAACACCGGGGAGCTGTTTTTT

clone_size: .
v_call: TRBV4-1
j_call: TRBJ1-1
d_call: TRBD1
cdr3_aa: CASSQDGWTGELNTEAFF
cdr3_nt: TGCGCCAGCAGCCAAGATGGTTGGACAGGGGAGTTGAACACTGAAGCTTTCTTT

clone_size: .
v_call: TRBV5-1
j_call: TRBJ1-3
d_call: .
cdr3_aa: CASSDQGSYGNTIYF
cdr3_nt: TGCGCCAGCAGCGATCAGGGGTCTTATGGAAACACCATATATTTT